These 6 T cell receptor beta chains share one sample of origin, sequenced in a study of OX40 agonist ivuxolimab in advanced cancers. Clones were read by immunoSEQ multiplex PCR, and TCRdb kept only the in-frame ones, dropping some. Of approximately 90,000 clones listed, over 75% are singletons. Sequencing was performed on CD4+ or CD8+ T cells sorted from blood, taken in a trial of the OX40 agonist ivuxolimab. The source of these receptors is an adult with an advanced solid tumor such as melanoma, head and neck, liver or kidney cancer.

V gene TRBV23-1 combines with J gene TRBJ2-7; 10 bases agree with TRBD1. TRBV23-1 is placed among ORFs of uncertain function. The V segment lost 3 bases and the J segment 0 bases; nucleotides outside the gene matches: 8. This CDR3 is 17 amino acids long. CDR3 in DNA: TGCGCCAGCAGTCACCCAGACAGGGGGCAAAGCTCCTACGAGCAGTACGTC. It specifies CASSHPDRGQSSYEQYV.

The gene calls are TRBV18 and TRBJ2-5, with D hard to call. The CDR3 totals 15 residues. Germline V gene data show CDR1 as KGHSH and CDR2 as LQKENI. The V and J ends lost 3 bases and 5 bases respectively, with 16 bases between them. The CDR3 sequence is CASSPDGSFEETQYF. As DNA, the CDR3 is TGTGCCAGCTCACCTGACGGATCCTTCGAGGAGACCCAGTACTTC.

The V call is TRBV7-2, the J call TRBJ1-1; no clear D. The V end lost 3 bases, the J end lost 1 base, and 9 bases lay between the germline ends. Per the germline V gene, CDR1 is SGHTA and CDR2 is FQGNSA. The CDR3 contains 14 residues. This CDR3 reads CASSFGRTNTEAFF. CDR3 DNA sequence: TGTGCCAGCAGCTTTGGACGGACGAACACTGAAGCTTTCTTT.

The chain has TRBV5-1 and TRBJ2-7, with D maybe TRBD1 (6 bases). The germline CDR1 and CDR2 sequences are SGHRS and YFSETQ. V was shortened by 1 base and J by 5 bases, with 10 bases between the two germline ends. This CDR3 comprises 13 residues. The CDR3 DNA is TGCGCCAGCAGCTTGCAGGGGATAAACGAGCAGTACTTC. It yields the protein CASSLQGINEQYF.

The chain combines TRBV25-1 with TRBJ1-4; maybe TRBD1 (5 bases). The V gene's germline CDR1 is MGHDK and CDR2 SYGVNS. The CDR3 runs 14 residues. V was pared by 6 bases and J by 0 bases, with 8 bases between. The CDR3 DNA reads TGTGCCAGCAGCAGGGCCGCAACTAATGAAAAACTGTTTTTT. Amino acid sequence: CASSRAATNEKLFF.

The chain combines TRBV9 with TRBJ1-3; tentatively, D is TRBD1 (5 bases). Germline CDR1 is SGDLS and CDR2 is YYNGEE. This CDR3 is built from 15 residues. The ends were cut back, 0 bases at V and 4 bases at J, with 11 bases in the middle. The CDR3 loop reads CASSVDPGLGNTIYF. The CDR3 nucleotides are TGTGCCAGCAGCGTAGATCCAGGGTTAGGAAACACCATATATTTT.